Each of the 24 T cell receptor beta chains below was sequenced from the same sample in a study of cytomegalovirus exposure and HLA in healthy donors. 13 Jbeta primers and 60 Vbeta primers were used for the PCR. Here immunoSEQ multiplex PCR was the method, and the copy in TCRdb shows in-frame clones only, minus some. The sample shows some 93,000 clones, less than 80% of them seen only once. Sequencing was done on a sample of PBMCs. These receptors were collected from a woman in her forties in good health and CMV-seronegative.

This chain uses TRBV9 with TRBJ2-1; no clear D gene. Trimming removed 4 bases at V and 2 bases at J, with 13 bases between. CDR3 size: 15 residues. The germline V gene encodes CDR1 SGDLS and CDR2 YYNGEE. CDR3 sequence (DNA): TGTGCCAGCAGCCTCCAGGCGAGCACCTACAATGAGCAGTTCTTC. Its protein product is CASSLQASTYNEQFF.

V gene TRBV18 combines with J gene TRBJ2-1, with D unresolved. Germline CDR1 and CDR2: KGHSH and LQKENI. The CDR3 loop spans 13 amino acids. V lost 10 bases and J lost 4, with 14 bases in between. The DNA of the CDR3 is TGTGCCACCCAGGAATCCCTATACAATGAGCAGTTCTTC. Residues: CATQESLYNEQFF.

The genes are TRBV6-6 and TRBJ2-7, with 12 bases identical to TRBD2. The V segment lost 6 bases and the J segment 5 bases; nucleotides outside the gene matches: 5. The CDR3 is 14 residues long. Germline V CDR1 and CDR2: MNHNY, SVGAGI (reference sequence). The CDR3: CASSLLAGGDEQYF. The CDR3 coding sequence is TGTGCCAGCAGCTTACTAGCGGGAGGCGACGAGCAGTACTTC.

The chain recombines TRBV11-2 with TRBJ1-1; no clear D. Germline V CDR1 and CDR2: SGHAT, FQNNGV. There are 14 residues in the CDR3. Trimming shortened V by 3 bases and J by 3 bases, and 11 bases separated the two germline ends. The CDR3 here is CASSFYGLDTEAFF. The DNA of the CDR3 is TGTGCCAGCAGCTTTTACGGGTTGGACACTGAAGCTTTCTTT.

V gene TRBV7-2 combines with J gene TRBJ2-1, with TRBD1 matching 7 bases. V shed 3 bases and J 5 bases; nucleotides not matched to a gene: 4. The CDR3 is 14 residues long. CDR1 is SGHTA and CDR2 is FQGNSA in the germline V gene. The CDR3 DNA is TGTGCCAGCAGCTTCTTTCAGGGGGACAATGAGCAGTTCTTC. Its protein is CASSFFQGDNEQFF.

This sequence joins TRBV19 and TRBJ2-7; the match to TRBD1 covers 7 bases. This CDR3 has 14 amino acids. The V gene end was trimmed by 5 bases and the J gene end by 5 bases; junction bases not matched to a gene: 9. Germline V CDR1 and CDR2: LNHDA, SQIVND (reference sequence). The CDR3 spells CASSSGTVFNEQYF. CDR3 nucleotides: TGTGCCAGTAGTTCTGGGACAGTTTTTAACGAGCAGTACTTC.

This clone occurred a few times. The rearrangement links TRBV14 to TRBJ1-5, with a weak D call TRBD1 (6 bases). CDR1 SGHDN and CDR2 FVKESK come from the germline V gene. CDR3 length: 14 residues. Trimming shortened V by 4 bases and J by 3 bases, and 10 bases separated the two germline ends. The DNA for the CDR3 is TGTGCCAGCAGCCTACAGGGATTCAATCAGCCCCAGCATTTT. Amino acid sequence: CASSLQGFNQPQHF.

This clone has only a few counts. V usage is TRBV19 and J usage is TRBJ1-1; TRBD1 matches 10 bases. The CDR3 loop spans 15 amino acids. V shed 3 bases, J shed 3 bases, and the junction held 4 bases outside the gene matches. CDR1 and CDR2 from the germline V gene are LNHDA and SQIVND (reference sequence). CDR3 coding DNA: TGTGCCAGTAGTATTTGGGACAGGGGACACACTGAAGCTTTCTTT. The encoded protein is CASSIWDRGHTEAFF.

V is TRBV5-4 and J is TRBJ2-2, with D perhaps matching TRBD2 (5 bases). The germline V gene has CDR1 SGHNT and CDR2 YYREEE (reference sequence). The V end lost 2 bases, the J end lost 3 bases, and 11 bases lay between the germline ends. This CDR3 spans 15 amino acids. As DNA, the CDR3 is TGTGCCAGCAGCTTCAACACTAGGGACACCGGGGAGCTGTTTTTT. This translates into CASSFNTRDTGELFF.

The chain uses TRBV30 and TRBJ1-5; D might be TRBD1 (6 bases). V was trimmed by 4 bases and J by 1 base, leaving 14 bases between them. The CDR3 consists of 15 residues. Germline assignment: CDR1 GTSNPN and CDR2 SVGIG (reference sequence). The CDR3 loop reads CAWKQGTKSNQPQHF. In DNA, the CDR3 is TGTGCCTGGAAACAGGGAACTAAGAGCAATCAGCCCCAGCATTTT.

Here the CDR3 reads CSVEDPWGDENYGYTF. The CDR3 bases are TGCAGCGTTGAAGATCCTTGGGGGGACGAGAACTATGGCTACACCTTC. The J gene is TRBJ1-2, the V gene TRBV29-1; TRBD1 might be the D (5 bases). Germline CDR1 is SQVTM and CDR2 is ANQGSEA. The CDR3 is 16 residues long. The ends were cut back, 0 bases at V and 2 bases at J, with 16 bases in the middle. The whole variable domain, remainder taken from reference TRBV29-1 and TRBJ1-2, is SAVISQKPSRDICQRGTSLTIQCQVDSQVTMMFWYRQQPGQSLTLIATANQGSEATYESGFVIDKFPISRPNLTFSTLTVSNMSPEDSSIYLCSVEDPWGDENYGYTFGSGTRLTVV.

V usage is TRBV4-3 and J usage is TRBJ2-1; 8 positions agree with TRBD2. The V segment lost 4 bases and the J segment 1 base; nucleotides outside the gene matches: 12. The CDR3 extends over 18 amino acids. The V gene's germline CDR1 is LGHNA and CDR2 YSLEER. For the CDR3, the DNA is TGCGCCAGCAGCCCCTCCTTAGAAGCGGGAGTTTCCTACAATGAGCAGTTCTTC. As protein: CASSPSLEAGVSYNEQFF.

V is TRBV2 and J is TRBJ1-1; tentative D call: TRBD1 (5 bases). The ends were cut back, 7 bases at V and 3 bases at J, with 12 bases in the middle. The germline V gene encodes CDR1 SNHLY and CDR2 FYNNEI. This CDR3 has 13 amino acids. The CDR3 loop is CASTGGDDTEAFF. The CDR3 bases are TGTGCCAGCACGGGAGGGGATGACACTGAAGCTTTCTTT. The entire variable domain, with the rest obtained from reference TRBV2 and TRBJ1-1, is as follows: EPEVTQTPSHQVTQMGQEVILRCVPISNHLYFYWYRQILGQKVEFLVSFYNNEISEKSEIFDDQFSVERPDGSNFTLKIRSTKLEDSAMYFCASTGGDDTEAFFGQGTRLTVV.

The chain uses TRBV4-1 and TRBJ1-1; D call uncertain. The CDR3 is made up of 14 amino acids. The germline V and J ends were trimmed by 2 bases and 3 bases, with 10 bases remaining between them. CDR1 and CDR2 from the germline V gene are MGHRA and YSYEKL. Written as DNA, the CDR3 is TGCGCCAGCAGCCAACCGCCGGAGGACACTGAAGCTTTCTTT. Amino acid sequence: CASSQPPEDTEAFF.

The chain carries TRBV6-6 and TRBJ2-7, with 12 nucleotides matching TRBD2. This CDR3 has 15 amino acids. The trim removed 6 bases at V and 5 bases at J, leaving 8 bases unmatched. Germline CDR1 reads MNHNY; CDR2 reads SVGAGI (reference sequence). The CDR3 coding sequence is TGTGCCAGCAGGCTAGCGGGAGGGTCCCGACACGAGCAGTACTTC. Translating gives CASRLAGGSRHEQYF.

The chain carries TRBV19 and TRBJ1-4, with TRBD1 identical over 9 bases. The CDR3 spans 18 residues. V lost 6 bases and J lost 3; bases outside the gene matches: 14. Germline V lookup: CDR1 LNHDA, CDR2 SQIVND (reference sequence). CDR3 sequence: CASRRQGGRGRANEKLFF. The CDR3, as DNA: TGTGCCAGTAGACGACAGGGGGGACGTGGAAGGGCTAATGAAAAACTGTTTTTT. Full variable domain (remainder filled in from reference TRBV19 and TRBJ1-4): DGGITQSPKYLFRKEGQNVTLSCEQNLNHDAMYWYRQDPGQGLRLIYYSQIVNDFQKGDIAEGYSVSREKKESFPLTVTSAQKNPTAFYLCASRRQGGRGRANEKLFFGSGTQLSVL.

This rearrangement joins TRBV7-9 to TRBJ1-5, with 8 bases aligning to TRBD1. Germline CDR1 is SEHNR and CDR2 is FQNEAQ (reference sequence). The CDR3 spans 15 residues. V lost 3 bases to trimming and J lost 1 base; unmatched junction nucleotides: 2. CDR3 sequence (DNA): TGTGCCAGCAGCTTTGGACAGGGAAGCAATCAGCCCCAGCATTTT. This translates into CASSFGQGSNQPQHF.

The CDR3 DNA follows: TGTGCCAGCAGCTTGGCGGGGGGACAGGGGCACAATGAGCAGTTCTTC. Its protein product is CASSLAGGQGHNEQFF. V gene TRBV5-4 combines with J gene TRBJ2-1; 10 nucleotides agree with TRBD1. Trimming took 0 bases from V and 5 from J; bases not matched to a gene: 5. CDR1 and CDR2 (germline): SGHNT, YYREEE (reference sequence). The CDR3 is made up of 16 amino acids.

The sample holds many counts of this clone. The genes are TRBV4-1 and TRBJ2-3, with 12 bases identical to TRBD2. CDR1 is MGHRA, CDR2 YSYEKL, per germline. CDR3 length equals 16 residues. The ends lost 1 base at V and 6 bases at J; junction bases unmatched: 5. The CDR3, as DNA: TGCGCCAGCAGCCAAGTAATGACTAGCGGGAGCGATACGCAGTATTTT. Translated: CASSQVMTSGSDTQYF.

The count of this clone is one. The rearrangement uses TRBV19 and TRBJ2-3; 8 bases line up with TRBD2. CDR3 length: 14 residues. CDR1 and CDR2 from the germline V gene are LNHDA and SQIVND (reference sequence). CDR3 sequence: CCSAWSGSADTQYF. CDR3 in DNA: TGTTGCTCGGCCTGGAGCGGGAGTGCAGATACGCAGTATTTT.

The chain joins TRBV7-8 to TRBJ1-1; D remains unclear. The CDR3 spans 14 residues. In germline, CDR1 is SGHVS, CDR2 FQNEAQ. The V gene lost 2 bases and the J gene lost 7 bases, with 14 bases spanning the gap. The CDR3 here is CASSLKARGSEAFF. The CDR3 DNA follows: TGTGCCAGCAGCTTAAAAGCGCGGGGTAGTGAAGCTTTCTTT.

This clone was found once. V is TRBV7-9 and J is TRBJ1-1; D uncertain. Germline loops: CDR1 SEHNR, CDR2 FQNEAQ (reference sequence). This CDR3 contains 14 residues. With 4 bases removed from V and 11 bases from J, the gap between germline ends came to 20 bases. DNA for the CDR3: TGTGCCAGCAGCTCGTCTTACAGAGCCCGCAGCGCTTTCTTT. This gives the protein CASSSSYRARSAFF.

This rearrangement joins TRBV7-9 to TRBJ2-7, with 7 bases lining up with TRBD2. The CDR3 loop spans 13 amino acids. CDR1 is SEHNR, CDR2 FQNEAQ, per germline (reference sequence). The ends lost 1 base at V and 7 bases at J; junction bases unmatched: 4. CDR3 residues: CASSLGLAEEQYF. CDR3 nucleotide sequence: TGTGCCAGCAGCTTAGGACTAGCTGAAGAGCAGTACTTC.

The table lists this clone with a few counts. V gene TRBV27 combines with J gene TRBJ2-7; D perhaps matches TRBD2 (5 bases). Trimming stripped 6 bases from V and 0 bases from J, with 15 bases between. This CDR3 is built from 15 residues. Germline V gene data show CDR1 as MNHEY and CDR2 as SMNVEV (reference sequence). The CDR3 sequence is CASSRFAGSSYEQYF. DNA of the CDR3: TGTGCCAGCAGCCGTTTTGCGGGCAGCTCCTACGAGCAGTACTTC.